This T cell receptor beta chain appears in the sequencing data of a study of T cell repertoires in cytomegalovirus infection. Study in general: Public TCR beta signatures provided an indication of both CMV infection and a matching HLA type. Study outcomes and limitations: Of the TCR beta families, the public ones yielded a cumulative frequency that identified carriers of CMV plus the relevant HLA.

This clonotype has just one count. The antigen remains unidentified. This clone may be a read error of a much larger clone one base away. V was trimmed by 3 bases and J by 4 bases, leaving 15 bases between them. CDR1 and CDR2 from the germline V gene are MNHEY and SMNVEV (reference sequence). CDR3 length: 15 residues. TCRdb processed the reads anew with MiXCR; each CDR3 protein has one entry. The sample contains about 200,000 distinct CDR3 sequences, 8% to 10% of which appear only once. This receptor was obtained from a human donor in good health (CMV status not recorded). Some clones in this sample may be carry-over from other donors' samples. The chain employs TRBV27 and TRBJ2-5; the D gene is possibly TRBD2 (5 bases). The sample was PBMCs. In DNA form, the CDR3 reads TGTGCCAGCAGTTTGAGACTATCGGCAGGAGAGACCCAGTACTTC. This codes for CASSLRLSAGETQYF.